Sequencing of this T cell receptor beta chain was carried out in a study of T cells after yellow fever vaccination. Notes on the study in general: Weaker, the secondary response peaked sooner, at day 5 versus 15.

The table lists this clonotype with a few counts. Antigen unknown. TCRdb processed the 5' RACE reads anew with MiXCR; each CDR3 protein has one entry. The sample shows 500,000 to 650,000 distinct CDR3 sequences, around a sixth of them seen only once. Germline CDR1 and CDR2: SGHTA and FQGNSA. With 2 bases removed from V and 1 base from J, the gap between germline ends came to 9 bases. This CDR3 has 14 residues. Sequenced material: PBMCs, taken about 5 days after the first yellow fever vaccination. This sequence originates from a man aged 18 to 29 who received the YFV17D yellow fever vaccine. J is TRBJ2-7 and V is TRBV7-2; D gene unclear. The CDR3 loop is CASSLSRTSYEQYV. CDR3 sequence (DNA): TGTGCCAGCAGCTTAAGCAGGACGTCCTACGAGCAGTACGTC.